Shown below are 10 T cell receptor beta chains from a single sample sequenced in a study of OX40 agonist ivuxolimab in advanced cancers. Sequencing was performed with immunoSEQ multiplex PCR; in TCRdb, only in-frame clones are kept and a portion is missing. The top ten clones hold roughly 0.45% of a sample with fewer than 70,000 clones, around 93% of them seen once. Material: CD4+ or CD8+ T cells sorted from blood, obtained in a trial of the OX40 agonist ivuxolimab. The receptors originated from an adult with an advanced solid tumor such as melanoma, head and neck, liver or kidney cancer.

The chain carries TRBV5-8 and TRBJ1-2; D is possibly TRBD1 (6 bases). This CDR3 spans 14 amino acids. In germline, CDR1 is SGHTS, CDR2 YDEGEE. V was pared by 4 bases and J by 8 bases, with 18 bases between. The CDR3 sequence: CASSLRQTGLGYTF. In DNA form, the CDR3 reads TGTGCCAGCAGCCTCCGCCAGACAGGTTTGGGCTACACCTTC.

The rearrangement uses TRBV4-3 and TRBJ2-1, with 12 positions matching TRBD2. Germline loops: CDR1 LGHNA, CDR2 YSLEER. Trimming at V came to 0 bases and at J to 9 bases, leaving 6 bases not matched to a gene. The CDR3 consists of 16 residues. The CDR3 is CASSQDWASGRGEQFF. CDR3 nucleotide sequence: TGCGCCAGCAGCCAAGATTGGGCTAGCGGGAGGGGTGAGCAGTTCTTC.

The DNA for the CDR3 is TGTGCCAGCAGTTTAGTAGGGGGCGCGGATAATTCACCCCTCCACTTT. Protein sequence: CASSLVGGADNSPLHF. V gene TRBV27 combines with J gene TRBJ1-6; 7 bases are a match to TRBD1. The V segment lost 2 bases and the J segment 5 bases; nucleotides outside the gene matches: 6. The length of the CDR3 is 16 residues. Germline V gene sequence: CDR1 MNHEY, CDR2 SMNVEV (reference sequence).

V gene TRBV6-6 combines with J gene TRBJ1-2; 7 bases agree with TRBD1. The CDR3 is 14 residues long. Trimming removed 7 bases from V and 2 bases from J; junction bases left unmatched: 7. Germline V gene lookup returns CDR1 MNHNY and CDR2 SVGAGI (reference sequence). CDR3 loop: CASNRQGTNYGYTF. As DNA, the CDR3 is TGTGCCAGCAATCGACAGGGAACAAACTATGGCTACACCTTC.

The CDR3 DNA reads TGTGCCAGCAGCCTCCGAAGGGGACTAGCGGGACTCTCCTACGAGCAGTACTTC. Residues: CASSLRRGLAGLSYEQYF. The chain is built from TRBV11-2 and TRBJ2-7, with 13 nucleotides matching TRBD2. V dropped 5 bases and J dropped 0; count of bases not matched to a gene: 10. This CDR3 is 18 amino acids long. Germline-derived CDR1 and CDR2 are SGHAT and FQNNGV.

CDR3 in DNA: TGTGCCAGCAGCACGTCGCGGGATACGCAGTATTTT. Translation gives CASSTSRDTQYF. The J gene is TRBJ2-3, the V gene TRBV11-3, with D unresolved. The CDR3 runs to 12 residues. Germline CDR1 is SGHNT and CDR2 is YENEEA. V lost 5 bases and J 6 bases, leaving 9 bases between the germline ends.

The chain is built from TRBV19 and TRBJ1-2; TRBD1 is a possible D gene (6 bases). This CDR3 contains 15 residues. V was pared by 3 bases and J by 2 bases, with 13 bases between. Germline values: CDR1 LNHDA, CDR2 SQIVND (reference sequence). In nucleotides, the CDR3 is TGTGCCAGTAGTATCGGTGCAGGGGCGAACTATGGCTACACCTTC. This encodes CASSIGAGANYGYTF.

This clone appeared once. CDR3 amino acids: CASSPRPAQGGYNEQFF. For the CDR3, the DNA is TGTGCCAGCTCACCCCGGCCGGCGCAGGGTGGTTACAATGAGCAGTTCTTC. The V call is TRBV18, the J call TRBJ2-1; TRBD1 is a possible D gene (5 bases). This CDR3 comprises 17 residues. Germline CDR1 is KGHSH and CDR2 is LQKENI. Deletions cut 3 bases from V and 4 bases from J, with 19 bases between.

The chain employs TRBV25-1 and TRBJ1-2, with D possibly matching TRBD1 (6 bases). V lost 6 bases to trimming and J lost 4 bases, with 12 bases between them. The length of the CDR3 is 13 residues. Germline CDR1 is MGHDK and CDR2 is SYGVNS. CDR3 sequence reads: CASSMTGSYGYTF. The CDR3 DNA follows: TGTGCCAGCAGCATGACAGGCTCCTATGGCTACACCTTC.

The J gene is TRBJ2-2, the V gene TRBV7-2, with D perhaps TRBD2 (5 bases). Germline CDR1 and CDR2: SGHTA and FQGNSA. The CDR3 is 15 residues long. Trimming removed 2 bases from V and 6 bases from J, with 13 bases in between. This CDR3 is CASSLWERSPGELFF. The CDR3 DNA follows: TGTGCCAGCAGCTTATGGGAGCGATCCCCCGGGGAGCTGTTTTTT.